What follows is one T cell receptor beta chain and its context. Random-hexamer reverse transcription was applied to roughly 0.5 to 1 ug RNA. With immunoSEQ multiplex PCR, TCR beta CDR3 was amplified across 54 Vbeta and 13 Jbeta. Via MiXCR, TCRdb re-called the immunoSEQ multiplex PCR reads, giving one row per CDR3 protein. The sample lists some 300,000 distinct CDR3 sequences; approximately 89% were seen once. This entry belongs to a study of CD8 T cells in Susac syndrome. Treatment-naive patients with stable or active relapsing-remitting disease served as multiple sclerosis controls. The receptor comes from a human donor with multiple sclerosis. The sample consisted of CD8+ T cells from PBMCs.

The CDR3 coding sequence is TGTGCCAGCAGGATAAGACAGGAAACCGTTTATGGCTACACCTTC. This encodes CASRIRQETVYGYTF. This chain connects TRBV6-5 to TRBJ1-2; D may be TRBD1 (6 bases). This CDR3 is 15 amino acids long. Trimming removed 6 bases from V and 5 bases from J, with 19 bases in between. CDR1 and CDR2 from the germline V gene are MNHEY and SVGAGI.